Listed below are T cell receptor beta chains from one sample, sequenced in a study of shared clonotypes between healthy human individuals. The repertoire was sequenced with immunoSEQ multiplex PCR; TCRdb's copy has only in-frame clones and lacks some. The sample carries about 480,000 clones, over 75% recorded once. The sequenced material came from PBMCs. The receptors were gathered from a woman aged 35 to 49 in good health. Some clones in this sample may be carry-over from other donors' samples. The CDR3 runs from the conserved cysteine through the conserved F or W. The D gene is left open where the match is weak. Expanded clones are given a class, and other clones once, few, many or no size at all.

cdr3_aa cdr3_nt v_call d_call clone_size j_call
CASRPGTSSTDTQYF TGTGCCAGCAGACCAGGGACTAGCAGCACAGATACGCAGTATTTT TRBV11-1 TRBD2 - TRBJ2-3
CASSVGLAENTGELFF TGTGCCAGCAGCGTAGGACTAGCGGAGAACACCGGGGAGCTGTTTTTT TRBV9 TRBD2 - TRBJ2-2
CASSSGQLQGYTF TGTGCCAGCAGCTCGGGACAGTTGCAAGGCTACACCTTC TRBV28 TRBD1 once TRBJ1-2
CASSLGSGSTDTQYF TGCGCCAGCAGCTTGGGCAGCGGGAGCACAGATACGCAGTATTTT TRBV5-1 - - TRBJ2-3
CASTDDSGRTNEQFF TGTGCCAGCACCGACGATAGCGGGAGGACCAATGAGCAGTTCTTC TRBV7-9 TRBD2 few TRBJ2-1
CASSLSAGGTEQYF TGTGCCAGCAGTTTATCGGCGGGAGGAACCGAGCAGTACTTC TRBV27 TRBD2 - TRBJ2-7
CASSDGRTDTQYF TGTGCCAGCAGTGACGGGAGGACAGATACGCAGTATTTT TRBV2 TRBD2 - TRBJ2-3
CASSSPGDREANEQFF TGTGCCAGCAGCTCCCCCGGGGACAGGGAGGCCAATGAGCAGTTCTTC TRBV7-9 TRBD1 - TRBJ2-1
CASMGAGDLSGNTIYF TGTGCCAGCATGGGTGCAGGGGATCTTTCTGGAAACACCATATATTTT TRBV27 - - TRBJ1-3
CASSPGQGGTEAFF TGCGCCAGCAGCCCGGGACAGGGCGGGACTGAAGCTTTCTTT TRBV5-1 TRBD1 - TRBJ1-1
CASSLTQGAYEQYF TGTGCCAGCAGCTTAACCCAGGGGGCCTACGAGCAGTACTTC TRBV11-3 TRBD1 - TRBJ2-7
CASSRPGGGTDTQYF TGCGCCAGCAGCCGTCCGGGCGGAGGCACAGATACGCAGTATTTT TRBV4-1 - - TRBJ2-3
CAWSRLATSYNEQFF TGTGCCTGGAGTCGGCTAGCGACCTCCTACAATGAGCAGTTCTTC TRBV30 - - TRBJ2-1
CASSSGLAGYEQYF TGTGCCAGCAGTTCGGGACTAGCGGGCTACGAGCAGTACTTC TRBV2 TRBD2 - TRBJ2-7
CAISDQTRVTNTEAFF TGTGCCATCAGTGACCAGACCAGGGTTACGAACACTGAAGCTTTCTTT TRBV10-3 - - TRBJ1-1
CASSLPQGTYNEQFF TGTGCCAGCTCACTGCCACAGGGGACCTACAATGAGCAGTTCTTC TRBV18 TRBD1 few TRBJ2-1